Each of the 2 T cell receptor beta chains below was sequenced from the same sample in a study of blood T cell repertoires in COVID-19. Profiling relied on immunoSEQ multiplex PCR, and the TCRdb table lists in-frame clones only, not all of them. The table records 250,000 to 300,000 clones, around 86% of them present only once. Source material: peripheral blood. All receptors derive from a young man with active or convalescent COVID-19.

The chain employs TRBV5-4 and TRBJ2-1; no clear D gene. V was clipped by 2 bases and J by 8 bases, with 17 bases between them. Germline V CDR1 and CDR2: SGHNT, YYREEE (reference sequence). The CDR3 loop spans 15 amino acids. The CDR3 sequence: CASSFPLGMVDEQFF. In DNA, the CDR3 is TGTGCCAGCAGCTTTCCCCTAGGAATGGTTGATGAGCAGTTCTTC. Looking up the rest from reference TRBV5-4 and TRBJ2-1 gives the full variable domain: ETGVTQSPTHLIKTRGQQVTLRCSSQSGHNTVSWYQQALGQGPQFIFQYYREEENGRGNFPPRFSGLQFPNYSSELNVNALELDDSALYLCASSFPLGMVDEQFFGPGTRLTVL.

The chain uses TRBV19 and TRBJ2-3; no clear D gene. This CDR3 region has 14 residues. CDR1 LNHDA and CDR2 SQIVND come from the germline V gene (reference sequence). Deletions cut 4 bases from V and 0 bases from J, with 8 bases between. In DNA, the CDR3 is TGTGCCAGTAGTAACCCTAAGAGCACAGATACGCAGTATTTT. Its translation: CASSNPKSTDTQYF.